These 15 T cell receptor beta chains originate from one sample sequenced in a study of T cell repertoires in cytomegalovirus infection. From the reads, TCRdb called clonotypes with MiXCR, one entry per CDR3 protein. The sample has 740,000 or so distinct CDR3 sequences, about 40% seen once. The sample consisted of PBMCs. The receptors stem from a human donor in good health (CMV status not recorded). Some clones in this sample may be carry-over from other donors' samples.

This sequence joins TRBV4-1 and TRBJ1-4; D unclear. Germline V gives CDR1 MGHRA, CDR2 YSYEKL. The CDR3 length is 16 residues. Trimming left V 4 bases short and J 4 bases short, with 16 bases between. The CDR3 reads CASSRSPMLLNEKLFF. The DNA for the CDR3 is TGCGCCAGCAGCCGGTCCCCGATGCTGCTTAATGAAAAACTGTTTTTT.

This clonotype turned up a few times. The V call is TRBV6-1, the J call TRBJ2-7; D is ambiguous. V lost 7 bases and J lost 0, with 16 bases in between. Per germline, CDR1 MNHNS and CDR2 SASEGT. This CDR3 is 15 amino acids long. The CDR3 here is CASKYKNAGSYEQYF. The CDR3, as DNA: TGTGCCAGCAAATATAAGAACGCAGGCTCCTACGAGCAGTACTTC.

The genes are TRBV4-1 and TRBJ2-7; D is perhaps TRBD2 (7 bases). The CDR3 spans 15 residues. Trimming removed 2 bases at V and 5 bases at J, with 16 bases between. CDR1 and CDR2 from the germline V gene are MGHRA and YSYEKL. The CDR3 protein is CASSQSATGRDEQYF. Written as DNA, the CDR3 is TGCGCCAGCAGCCAATCTGCTACAGGGAGGGACGAGCAGTACTTC.

V usage is TRBV4-3 and J usage is TRBJ2-7; D is tentatively TRBD1 or TRBD2 (5 bases each). CDR1 is LGHNA, CDR2 YSLEER, per germline. The CDR3 covers 13 residues. Trimming left V 0 bases short and J 9 bases short, with 12 bases between. The CDR3 here is CASSQDSFGGQYF. CDR3 bases: TGCGCCAGCAGCCAAGACTCATTTGGGGGGCAGTACTTC.

The chain combines TRBV20-1 with TRBJ1-5; 10 positions match TRBD1. The CDR3 is made up of 18 amino acids. The germline CDR1 and CDR2 sequences are DFQATT and SNEGSKA (reference sequence). The junction had 14 bases not matched to a gene; V was cut back by 5 bases and J by 1 base. CDR3 loop: CSASRYRRDRGSNQPQHF. CDR3 sequence (DNA): TGCAGTGCTTCACGTTACCGACGGGACAGGGGAAGCAATCAGCCCCAGCATTTT.

Ten or more counts support this clonotype. The rearrangement links TRBV7-2 to TRBJ2-2; TRBD1 or TRBD2 may be the D gene (5 bases each). V gave up 6 bases and J gave up 4 bases, with 12 bases separating them. The CDR3 extends over 14 amino acids. Per the germline V gene, CDR1 is SGHTA and CDR2 is FQGNSA. The CDR3 region has the DNA TGTGCCAGCAGAACCTCAGGGACCACCGGGGAGCTGTTTTTT. Protein sequence: CASRTSGTTGELFF.

The chain couples TRBV12-3 or TRBV12-4 to TRBJ1-5, with TRBD1 matching 7 bases. Unmatched junction bases numbered 6, after V lost 5 bases and J lost 2 bases. The CDR3 loop spans 15 amino acids. CDR3: CASSQTGMGNQPQHF. The CDR3 DNA is TGTGCCAGCAGTCAGACAGGGATGGGCAATCAGCCCCAGCATTTT.

This sequence joins TRBV28 and TRBJ2-1, with 8 bases matching TRBD1. Looked up from germline, CDR1 is MDHEN and CDR2 is SYDVKM. V lost 6 bases to trimming and J lost 1 base; unmatched junction nucleotides: 5. The CDR3 has 15 residues. The CDR3 sequence is CASSTTGESYNEQFF. The CDR3 DNA sequence: TGTGCCAGCAGCACGACAGGGGAGTCCTACAATGAGCAGTTCTTC.

The chain employs TRBV20-1 and TRBJ1-5; D is uncertain. Germline loops: CDR1 DFQATT, CDR2 SNEGSKA (reference sequence). The CDR3 covers 11 residues. V was pared by 3 bases and J by 15 bases, with 15 bases between. The CDR3 is CSASLAGERHF. The DNA of the CDR3 is TGCAGTGCTAGCTTAGCGGGCGAGCGGCATTTT.

Turning to this clonotype: Possible read error: a much larger clone is one base away. The CDR3 end shows no conserved phenylalanine or tryptophan, and so a read error is likely. The V gene is TRBV7-2, the J gene TRBJ1-5, with unresolved D. The germline V gene has CDR1 SGHTA and CDR2 FQGNSA. V shed 1 base and J shed 4 bases, with 11 bases lying between them. This CDR3 is 15 amino acids long. The CDR3 sequence: CASSLGRAENQPQHC. Written as DNA, the CDR3 is TGTGCCAGCAGCTTAGGGCGGGCGGAGAATCAGCCCCAGCATTGT.

On this clonotype itself: A read error is likely, as this CDR3 ends without the conserved phenylalanine or tryptophan. This chain connects TRBV20-1 to TRBJ1-2; D is ambiguous. Trimming took 3 bases from V and 5 from J, leaving 13 bases between them. This CDR3 is 13 amino acids long. Looked up from germline, CDR1 is DFQATT and CDR2 is SNEGSKA (reference sequence). The chain's CDR3 is CSASVLGQYGYTS. The CDR3 DNA follows: TGCAGTGCTAGTGTCCTGGGCCAGTATGGCTACACCTCC.

This clonotype was counted only a few times. The chain combines TRBV7-2 with TRBJ2-7; 9 bases are shared with TRBD2. J gave up 3 bases and V 5 bases, and 5 bases lay outside the gene matches. Germline values: CDR1 SGHTA, CDR2 FQGNSA. CDR3 size: 14 residues. CDR3 sequence: CASSPIAGVYEQYF. DNA for the CDR3: TGTGCCAGCAGCCCCATAGCGGGAGTCTACGAGCAGTACTTC.

The J gene is TRBJ1-2, the V gene TRBV11-2; D possibly corresponds to TRBD1 (5 bases). Deletions cut 0 bases from V and 3 bases from J, with 11 bases between. Germline V gene sequence: CDR1 SGHAT, CDR2 FQNNGV. This CDR3 region has 15 residues. CDR3 in DNA: TGTGCCAGCAGCTTAGATCCAGACAGTTACTATGGCTACACCTTC. Translating it yields CASSLDPDSYYGYTF.

This clonotype was recorded many times. V gene TRBV20-1 combines with J gene TRBJ1-5, with a tentative D call TRBD1 (6 bases). The CDR3 sequence is 15 residues long. CDR1 DFQATT and CDR2 SNEGSKA come from the germline V gene (reference sequence). V was clipped by 6 bases and J by 4 bases, with 19 bases between them. The CDR3 sequence: CSARQVLGRNQPQHF. In nucleotides, the CDR3 is TGCAGTGCGAGACAGGTTTTGGGTCGGAATCAGCCCCAGCATTTT.

Concerning this clonotype: An end of the junction does not agree with germline; a read error may underlie this. The V call is TRBV4-2, the J call TRBJ1-4, with 7 bases identical to TRBD1. Germline CDR1 and CDR2: LGHNA and YNFKEQ. This CDR3 is built from 18 residues. The CDR3 DNA follows: TGTGACAGCAGCCAAGATGGTACTCCGAGGGGGCTAAAGGAAAAAATTTTTTTT. Translation: CDSSQDGTPRGLKEKIFF.